This T cell receptor (beta chain) is from a study of Graves' ophthalmopathy and Graves' hyperthyroidism. Study conclusions and caveats: The model flagged ophthalmopathy progression at more than 60% sensitivity and less than 75% specificity.

This clonotype was seen many times. Its target is not known. The authors isolated PBMCs from 8 to 10 ml of fresh peripheral blood. The TCR beta CDR3 regions underwent amplification from RNA transcripts. The first-round RT-PCR employed HTBI primers together with the Qiagen OneStep RT-PCR kit. A multiplex PCR was then performed as the second round. Each CDR3 protein gets one entry after TCRdb re-called the multiplex PCR reads with MiXCR. Here the sample spans some 350,000 distinct CDR3 sequences, roughly a sixth being singletons. CDR1 KGHDR and CDR2 SFDVKD come from the germline V gene. CDR3 length equals 15 residues. V was clipped by 5 bases and J by 3 bases; unmatched bases: 6.

Input material: peripheral blood. This receptor was obtained from an adult woman with stable Graves' hyperthyroidism. This chain links TRBV24-1 with TRBJ2-5; 9 bases map to TRBD1. In DNA form, the CDR3 reads TGTGCCACCAGTGCCAGGGACAGGGCAAAAGAGACCCAGTACTTC. This translates into CATSARDRAKETQYF.